This T cell receptor beta chain was sequenced for a study of long-term antiretroviral therapy in people with HIV. This clone was detected only once. Antigen: not known. Study-wide findings and caveats: Upon ART, diversity increased but remained lower than transplant donor controls. Information on adherence to ART, viral resistance or therapy changes was unavailable.

Version v3.0 of the immunoSEQ assay ran at survey level. The data were produced by immunoSEQ multiplex PCR, yet TCRdb's version contains in-frame clones alone and is incomplete. This table has 20,000 to 25,000 clones, 65% to 90% appearing once. The V and J ends lost 2 bases and 1 base respectively, with 2 bases between them. The CDR3 length is 13 residues. CDR1 is SNHLY and CDR2 is FYNNEI in the germline V gene. The J gene is TRBJ2-2, the V gene TRBV2; D unresolved. The sequence came from a man aged 35 to 55 with HIV. Here the sequenced sample was unsorted PBMCs, taken 0.1 years before starting antiretroviral therapy. DNA for the CDR3: TGTGCCAGCAGTGAACAGAACACCGGGGAGCTGTTTTTT. Amino acid sequence: CASSEQNTGELFF. Combining the CDR3 with reference TRBV2 and TRBJ2-2 gives the whole variable domain EPEVTQTPSHQVTQMGQEVILRCVPISNHLYFYWYRQILGQKVEFLVSFYNNEISEKSEIFDDQFSVERPDGSNFTLKIRSTKLEDSAMYFCASSEQNTGELFFGEGSRLTVL.